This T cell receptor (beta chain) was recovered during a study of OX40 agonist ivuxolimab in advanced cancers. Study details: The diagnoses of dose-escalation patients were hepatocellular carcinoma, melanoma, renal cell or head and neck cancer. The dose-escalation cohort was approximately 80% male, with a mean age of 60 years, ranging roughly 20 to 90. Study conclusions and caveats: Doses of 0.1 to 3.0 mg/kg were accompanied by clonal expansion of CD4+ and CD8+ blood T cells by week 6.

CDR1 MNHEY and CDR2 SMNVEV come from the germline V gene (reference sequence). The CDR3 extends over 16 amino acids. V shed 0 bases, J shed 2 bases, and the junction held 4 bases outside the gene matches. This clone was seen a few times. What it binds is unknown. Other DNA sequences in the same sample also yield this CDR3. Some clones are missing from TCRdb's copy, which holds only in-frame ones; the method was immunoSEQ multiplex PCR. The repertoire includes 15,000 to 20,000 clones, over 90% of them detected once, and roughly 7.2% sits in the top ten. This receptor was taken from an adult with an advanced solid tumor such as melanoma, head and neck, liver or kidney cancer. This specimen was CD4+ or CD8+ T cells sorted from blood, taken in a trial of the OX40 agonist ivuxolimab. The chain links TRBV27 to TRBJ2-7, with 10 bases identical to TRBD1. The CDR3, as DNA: TGTGCCAGCAGTTTATCTCCCGGGACAGGGGCCTACGAGCAGTACTTC. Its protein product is CASSLSPGTGAYEQYF.